This record looks at one T cell receptor beta chain sequence and its context. The CDR3 totals 14 residues. Germline V CDR1 and CDR2: DFQATT, SNEGSKA (reference sequence). The V gene lost 3 bases and the J gene lost 7 bases, with 16 bases spanning the gap. The data stem from a study of blood T cell repertoires in COVID-19. Study details: Researchers got acute and convalescent COVID-19 samples from the United States, Italy and Spain. PBMCs, B-cell-depleted T cells, or T cells were the source of the cDNA or gDNA that made up the material.

How the authors handled the data: Reference gene primer amplification yielded estimated nucleated cell counts. Here immunoSEQ multiplex PCR was the method, and the copy in TCRdb shows in-frame clones only, minus some. D and trimming were read from the DNA, whereas the V and J calls and clone size are those reported in that table. The sample records 95,000 to 100,000 clones, over 80% being singletons. The chain couples TRBV20-1 to TRBJ1-5; no clear D gene. The receptor was derived from a man between 45 and 60 years old with active COVID-19. Input material: peripheral blood. This CDR3 is CSASLDGGGQPQHF. CDR3 DNA: TGCAGTGCTAGTCTGGACGGTGGCGGGCAGCCCCAGCATTTT.